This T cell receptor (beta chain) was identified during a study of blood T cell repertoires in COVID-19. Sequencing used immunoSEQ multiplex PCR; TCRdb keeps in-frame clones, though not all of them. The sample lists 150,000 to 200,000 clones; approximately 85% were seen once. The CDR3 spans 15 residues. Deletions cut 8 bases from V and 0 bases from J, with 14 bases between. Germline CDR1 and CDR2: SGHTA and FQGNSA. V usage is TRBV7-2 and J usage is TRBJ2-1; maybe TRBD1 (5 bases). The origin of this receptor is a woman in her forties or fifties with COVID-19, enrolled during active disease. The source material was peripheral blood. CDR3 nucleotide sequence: TGTGCCAGCGACAGTTGGAGTCGCTCCTACAATGAGCAGTTCTTC. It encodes CASDSWSRSYNEQFF.